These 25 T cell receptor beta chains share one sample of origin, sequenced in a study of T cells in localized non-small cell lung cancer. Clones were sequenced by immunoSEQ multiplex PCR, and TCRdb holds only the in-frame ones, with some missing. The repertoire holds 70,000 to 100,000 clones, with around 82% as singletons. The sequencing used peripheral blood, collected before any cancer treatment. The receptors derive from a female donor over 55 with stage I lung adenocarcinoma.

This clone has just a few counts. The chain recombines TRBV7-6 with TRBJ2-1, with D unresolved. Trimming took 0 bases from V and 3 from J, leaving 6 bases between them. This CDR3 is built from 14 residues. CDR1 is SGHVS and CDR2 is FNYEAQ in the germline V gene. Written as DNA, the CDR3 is TGTGCCAGCAGCTTAGCTCCAGGCTACAATGAGCAGTTCTTC. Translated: CASSLAPGYNEQFF.

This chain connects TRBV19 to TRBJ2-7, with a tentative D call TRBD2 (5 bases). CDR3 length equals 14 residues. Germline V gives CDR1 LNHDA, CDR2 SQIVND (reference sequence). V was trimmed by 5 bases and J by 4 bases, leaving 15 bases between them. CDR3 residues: CASSPRTPGYEQYF. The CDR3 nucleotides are TGTGCCAGTAGTCCCCGGACTCCAGGTTACGAGCAGTACTTC.

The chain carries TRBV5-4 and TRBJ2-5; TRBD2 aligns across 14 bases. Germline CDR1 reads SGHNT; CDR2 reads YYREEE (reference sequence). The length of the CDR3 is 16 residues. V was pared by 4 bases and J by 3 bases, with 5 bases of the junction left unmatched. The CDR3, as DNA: TGTGCCAGCAGCCGGGGACTAGCGGGAGTCGAAGAGACCCAGTACTTC. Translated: CASSRGLAGVEETQYF.

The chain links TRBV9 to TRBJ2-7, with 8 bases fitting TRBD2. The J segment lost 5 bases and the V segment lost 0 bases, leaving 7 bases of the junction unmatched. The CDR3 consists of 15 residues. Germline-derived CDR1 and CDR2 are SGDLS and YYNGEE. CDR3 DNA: TGTGCCAGCAGCGTAGCAGCGGGAGTGTTCGACGAGCAGTACTTC. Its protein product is CASSVAAGVFDEQYF.

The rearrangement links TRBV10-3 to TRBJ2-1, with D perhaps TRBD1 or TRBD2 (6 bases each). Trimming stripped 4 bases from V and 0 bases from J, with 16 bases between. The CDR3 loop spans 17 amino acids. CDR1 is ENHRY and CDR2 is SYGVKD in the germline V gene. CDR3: CAISGGGGSRSYNEQFF. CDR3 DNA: TGTGCCATCAGTGGTGGAGGGGGGAGCCGCTCCTACAATGAGCAGTTCTTC.

This chain's CDR3 is CAWSVEGQGFPYGYTF. DNA of the CDR3: TGTGCCTGGAGTGTAGAGGGGCAGGGGTTTCCTTATGGCTACACCTTC. The chain couples TRBV30 to TRBJ1-2; D might be TRBD1 (6 bases). Trimming pared 0 bases from V and 5 bases from J, leaving 19 bases between. Germline-derived CDR1 and CDR2 are GTSNPN and SVGIG (reference sequence). The CDR3 length is 16 residues.

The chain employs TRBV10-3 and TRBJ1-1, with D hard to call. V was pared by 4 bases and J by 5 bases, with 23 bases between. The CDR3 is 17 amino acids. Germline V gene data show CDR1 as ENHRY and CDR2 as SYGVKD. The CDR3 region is CAISATLRREGGTEAFF. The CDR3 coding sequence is TGTGCCATCAGTGCGACGTTAAGGAGGGAAGGAGGTACTGAAGCTTTCTTT.

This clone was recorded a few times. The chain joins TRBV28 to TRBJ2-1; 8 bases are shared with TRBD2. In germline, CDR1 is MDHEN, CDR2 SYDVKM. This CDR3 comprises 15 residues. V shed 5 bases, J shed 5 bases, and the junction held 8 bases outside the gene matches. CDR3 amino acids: CASSQPGLVDNEQFF. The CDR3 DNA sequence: TGTGCCAGCAGTCAACCGGGACTAGTGGACAATGAGCAGTTCTTC.

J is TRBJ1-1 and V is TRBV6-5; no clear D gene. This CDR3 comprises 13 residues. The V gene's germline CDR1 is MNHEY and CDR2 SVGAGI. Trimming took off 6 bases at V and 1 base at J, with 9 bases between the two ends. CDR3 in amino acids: CASSRKSNTEAFF. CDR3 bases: TGTGCCAGCAGCCGTAAGTCGAACACTGAAGCTTTCTTT.

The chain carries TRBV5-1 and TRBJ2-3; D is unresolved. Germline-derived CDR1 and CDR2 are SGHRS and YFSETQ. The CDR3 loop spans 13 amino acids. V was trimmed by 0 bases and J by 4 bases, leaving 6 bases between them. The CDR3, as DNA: TGCGCCAGCAGCTTGGGGGTCCCAGATACGCAGTATTTT. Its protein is CASSLGVPDTQYF.

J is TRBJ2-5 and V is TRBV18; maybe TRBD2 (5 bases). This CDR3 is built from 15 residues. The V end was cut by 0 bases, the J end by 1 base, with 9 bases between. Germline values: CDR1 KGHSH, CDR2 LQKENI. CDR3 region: CASSPPAGVQETQYF. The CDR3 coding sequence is TGTGCCAGCTCACCACCGGCCGGGGTCCAAGAGACCCAGTACTTC.

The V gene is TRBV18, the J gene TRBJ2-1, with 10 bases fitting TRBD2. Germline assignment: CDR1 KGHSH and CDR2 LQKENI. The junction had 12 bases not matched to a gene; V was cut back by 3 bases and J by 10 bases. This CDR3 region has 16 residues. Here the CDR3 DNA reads TGTGCCAGCTCACCCTCTACTAGCGGGATCAATTCGGAGCAGTTCTTC. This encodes CASSPSTSGINSEQFF.

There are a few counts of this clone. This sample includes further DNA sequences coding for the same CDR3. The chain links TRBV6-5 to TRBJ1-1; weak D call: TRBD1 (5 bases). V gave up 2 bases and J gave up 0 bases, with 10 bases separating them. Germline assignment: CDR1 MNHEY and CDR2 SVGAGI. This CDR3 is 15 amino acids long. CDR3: CASSYGSGLNTEAFF. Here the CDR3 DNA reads TGTGCCAGCAGTTACGGGTCAGGGCTGAACACTGAAGCTTTCTTT.

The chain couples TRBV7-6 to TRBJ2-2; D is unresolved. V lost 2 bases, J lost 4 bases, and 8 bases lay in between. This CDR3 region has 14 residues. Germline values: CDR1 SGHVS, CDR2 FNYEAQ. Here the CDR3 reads CASSLSAATGELFF. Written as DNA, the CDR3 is TGTGCCAGCAGCTTAAGCGCTGCCACCGGGGAGCTGTTTTTT.

The DNA for the CDR3 is TGTGCCAGCATAGAGGGGGCCGGTAATCAGCCCCAGCATTTT. This codes for CASIEGAGNQPQHF. The chain is built from TRBV6-6 and TRBJ1-5, with TRBD1 identical over 7 bases. V shed 7 bases, J shed 4 bases, and the junction held 7 bases outside the gene matches. Germline V gene data show CDR1 as MNHNY and CDR2 as SVGAGI (reference sequence). CDR3 length equals 14 residues.

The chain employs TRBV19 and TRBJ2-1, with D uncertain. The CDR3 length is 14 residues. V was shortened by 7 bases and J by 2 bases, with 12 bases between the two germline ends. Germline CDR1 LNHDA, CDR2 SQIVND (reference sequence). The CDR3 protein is CASIGANPYNEQFF. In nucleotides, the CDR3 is TGTGCCAGTATAGGAGCCAACCCCTACAATGAGCAGTTCTTC.

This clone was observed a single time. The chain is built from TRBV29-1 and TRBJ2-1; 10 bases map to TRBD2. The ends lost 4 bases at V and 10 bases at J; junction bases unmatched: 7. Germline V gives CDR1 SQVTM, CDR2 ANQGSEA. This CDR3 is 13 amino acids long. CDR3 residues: CSVGIAGGAEQFF. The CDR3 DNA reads TGCAGCGTTGGGATAGCGGGAGGTGCGGAGCAGTTCTTC.

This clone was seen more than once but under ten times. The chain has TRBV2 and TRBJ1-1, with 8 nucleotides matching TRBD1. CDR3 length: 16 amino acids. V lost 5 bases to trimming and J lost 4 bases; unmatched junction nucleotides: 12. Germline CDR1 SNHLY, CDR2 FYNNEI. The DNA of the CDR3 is TGTGCCAGCAGTCCCAGGACAGGGCGGCGGGTCACTGAAGCTTTCTTT. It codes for CASSPRTGRRVTEAFF.

The CDR3 sequence: CASSPGGTSYEQYF. CDR3 nucleotide sequence: TGTGCCAGCAGCCCTGGGGGCACTTCCTACGAGCAGTACTTC. This sequence joins TRBV7-2 and TRBJ2-7, with a tentative D call TRBD1 (6 bases). V was trimmed by 5 bases and J by 1 base, leaving 12 bases between them. This CDR3 has 14 amino acids. Looked up from germline, CDR1 is SGHTA and CDR2 is FQGNSA.

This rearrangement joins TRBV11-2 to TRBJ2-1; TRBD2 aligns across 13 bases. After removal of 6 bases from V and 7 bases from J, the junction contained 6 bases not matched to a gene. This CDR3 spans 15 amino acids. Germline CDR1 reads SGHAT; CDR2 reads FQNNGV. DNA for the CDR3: TGTGCCAGCAGTTCCGGGACTAGCGGGATAAATGAGCAGTTCTTC. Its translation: CASSSGTSGINEQFF.

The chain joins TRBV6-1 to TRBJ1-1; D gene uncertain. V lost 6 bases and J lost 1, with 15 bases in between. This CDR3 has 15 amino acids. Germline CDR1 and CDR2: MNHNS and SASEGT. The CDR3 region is CASRVDILTNTEAFF. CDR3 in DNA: TGTGCCAGCAGGGTAGACATACTGACGAACACTGAAGCTTTCTTT.

The DNA of the CDR3 is TGTGCCAGCTCACAGGATCAGGGTTTTATGAACACTGAAGCTTTCTTT. This translates into CASSQDQGFMNTEAFF. The rearrangement joins TRBV18 to TRBJ1-1; maybe TRBD1 (5 bases). Germline V gene lookup returns CDR1 KGHSH and CDR2 LQKENI. V was pared by 4 bases and J by 0 bases, with 15 bases between. The CDR3 contains 16 residues.

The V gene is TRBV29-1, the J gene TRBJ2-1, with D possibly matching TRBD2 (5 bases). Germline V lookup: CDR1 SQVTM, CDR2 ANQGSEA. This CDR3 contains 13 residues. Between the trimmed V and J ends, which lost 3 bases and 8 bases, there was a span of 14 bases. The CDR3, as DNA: TGCAGCGTTGATCGGGCTAGCTCCCATGAGCAGTTCTTC. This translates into CSVDRASSHEQFF.

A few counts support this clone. The CDR3 region is CASSPHSGDTEAFF. The CDR3, as DNA: TGTGCCAGTAGTCCTCACTCGGGGGACACTGAAGCTTTCTTT. The chain employs TRBV19 and TRBJ1-1, with a possible D match to TRBD1 (5 bases). This CDR3 contains 14 residues. Germline V gene sequence: CDR1 LNHDA, CDR2 SQIVND (reference sequence). Trimming took off 5 bases at V and 3 bases at J, with 13 bases between the two ends.

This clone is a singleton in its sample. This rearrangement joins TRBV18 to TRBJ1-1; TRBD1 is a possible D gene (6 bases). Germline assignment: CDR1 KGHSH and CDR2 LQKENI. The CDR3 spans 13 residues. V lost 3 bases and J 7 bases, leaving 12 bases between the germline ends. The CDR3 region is CASSPDRQYEAFF. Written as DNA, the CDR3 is TGTGCCAGCTCACCTGACAGGCAGTATGAAGCTTTCTTT.